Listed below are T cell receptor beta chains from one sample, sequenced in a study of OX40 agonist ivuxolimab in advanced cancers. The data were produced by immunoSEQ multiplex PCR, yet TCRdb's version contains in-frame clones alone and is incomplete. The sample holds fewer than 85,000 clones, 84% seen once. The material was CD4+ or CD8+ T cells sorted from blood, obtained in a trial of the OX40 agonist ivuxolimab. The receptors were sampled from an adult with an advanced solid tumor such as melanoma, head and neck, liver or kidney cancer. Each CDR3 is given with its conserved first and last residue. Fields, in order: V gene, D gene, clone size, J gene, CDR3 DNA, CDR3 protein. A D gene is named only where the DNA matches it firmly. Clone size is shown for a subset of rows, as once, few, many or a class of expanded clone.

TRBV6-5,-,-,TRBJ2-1,TGTGCCAGCAGGAGGGTTATTGAGCAGTTCTTC,CASRRVIEQFF
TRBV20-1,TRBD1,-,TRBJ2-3,TGCAGTCATCTCAGACAGGGCACGCAGTATTTT,CSHLRQGTQYF
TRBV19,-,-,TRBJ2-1,TGTGCCAGTAGTATAGATCTAGGGAGTTACAATGAGCAGTTCTTC,CASSIDLGSYNEQFF
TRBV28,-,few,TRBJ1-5,TGTGCCAGCAGTCCAGGACGTGATATAGTGCGGCCCCAGCATTTT,CASSPGRDIVRPQHF
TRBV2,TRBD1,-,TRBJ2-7,TGTGCCAGCAGTGAACTTTGGGACAGAGGGTACTTC,CASSELWDRGYF
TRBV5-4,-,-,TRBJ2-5,TGTGCCAGCAGCTTGGAAGGTGGGACCCAGTACTTC,CASSLEGGTQYF
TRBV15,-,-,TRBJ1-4,TGTGCCACCAGCAGACCTACACAGGGAGAACTGTTTTTT,CATSRPTQGELFF
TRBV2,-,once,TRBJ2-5,TGTGCCAGCAGGGGTCTCCCCGGAGAGACCCAGTACTTC,CASRGLPGETQYF
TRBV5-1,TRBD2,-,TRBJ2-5,TGCGCCAGCAGCCCGACTAGCGGCCAAGAGACCCAGTACTTC,CASSPTSGQETQYF
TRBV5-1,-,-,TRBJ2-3,TGCGCCAGCAGTTCCGGATCGGGCACAGATACGCAGTATTTT,CASSSGSGTDTQYF
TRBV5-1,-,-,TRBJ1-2,TGCGCCAGCAGCTCGTCGGGAGGGAGCTATGGCTACACCTTC,CASSSSGGSYGYTF
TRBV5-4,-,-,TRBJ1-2,TGTGCCAGCAGCTTGGAACAGGGACATGGCTACACCTTC,CASSLEQGHGYTF
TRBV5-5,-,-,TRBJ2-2,TGTGCCAGCAGCTTGTTAGGATCCATCGGATACACCGGGGAGCTGTTTTTT,CASSLLGSIGYTGELFF
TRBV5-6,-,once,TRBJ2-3,TGTGCCAGCAGCTTGGGGTTACAAACTAGCACAGATACGCAGTATTTT,CASSLGLQTSTDTQYF
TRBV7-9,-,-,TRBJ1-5,TGTGCCAGCAGCTGGGGGAGCAATCAGCCCCAGCATTTT,CASSWGSNQPQHF
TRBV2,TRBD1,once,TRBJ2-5,TGTGCCAGCAGGACGGACAGGGGCCGGGAGACCCAGTACTTC,CASRTDRGRETQYF
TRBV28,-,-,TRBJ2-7,TGTGCCAGCACCATGCTCAGCTCCTACGAGCAGTACTTC,CASTMLSSYEQYF
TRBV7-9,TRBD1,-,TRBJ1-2,TGTGCCAGCAGCGTACCGGGACAGGGTTTTGGTGGCTACACCTTC,CASSVPGQGFGGYTF
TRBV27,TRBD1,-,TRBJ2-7,TGTGCCAGCAGTTTTTGGACAGGGGGTATCTACGAGCAGTACTTC,CASSFWTGGIYEQYF
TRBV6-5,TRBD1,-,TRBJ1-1,TGTGCCAGCAGTTACCGGGACAGGAACACTGAAGCTTTCTTT,CASSYRDRNTEAFF
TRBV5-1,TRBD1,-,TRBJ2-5,TGCGCCAGCAGCTTGCCCCGGGACAGGGGCTGGGAGGGCCAAGAGACCCAGTACTTC,CASSLPRDRGWEGQETQYF
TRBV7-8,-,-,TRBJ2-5,TGTGCCAGCAGCTTAGGTGGTAGGGAAGAGACCCAGTACTTC,CASSLGGREETQYF
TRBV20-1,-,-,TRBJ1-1,TGCAGTGCTAGGGGATGGGCTGAAGCTTTCTTT,CSARGWAEAFF
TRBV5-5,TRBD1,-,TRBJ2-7,TGTGCCAGCACACTTCGACTGGGACAGGGGGCCGCCTACGAGCAGTACTTC,CASTLRLGQGAAYEQYF
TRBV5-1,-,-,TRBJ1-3,TGCGCCAGCAGCTTGGGGCGGGGATCGGGCTCTGGAAACACCATATATTTT,CASSLGRGSGSGNTIYF
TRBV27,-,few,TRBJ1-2,TGTGCCAGCAGTTTGGAAGGCTACTATGGCTACACCTTC,CASSLEGYYGYTF
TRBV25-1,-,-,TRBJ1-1,TGTGCCAGCAGTGAACCAGGGCCGAGGGGCACTGAAGCTTTCTTT,CASSEPGPRGTEAFF
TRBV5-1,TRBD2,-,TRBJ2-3,TGCGCCAGCAGCTTGATGTCTAGCGGGGGACCTAGCACAGATACGCAGTATTTT,CASSLMSSGGPSTDTQYF
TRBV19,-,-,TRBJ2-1,TGTGCCAGTAGTGAAACGGGACGGAGTGGCAATGAGCAGTTCTTC,CASSETGRSGNEQFF
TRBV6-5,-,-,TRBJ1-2,TGTGCCAGCAGTCCCCGATCGGACGGAGGCTACACCTTC,CASSPRSDGGYTF
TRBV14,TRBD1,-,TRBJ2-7,TGTGCCAGCAGCCACCCCAGGGGACAGGGGAATCATTCCTACGAGCAGTACTTC,CASSHPRGQGNHSYEQYF
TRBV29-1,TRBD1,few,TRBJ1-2,TGCAGCGCCTGGGACAGGGCTGGCTATGGCTACACCTTC,CSAWDRAGYGYTF
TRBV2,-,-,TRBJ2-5,TGTGCCAGCGTCCTGGGGGGGGCTACCCAAGAGACCCAGTACTTC,CASVLGGATQETQYF
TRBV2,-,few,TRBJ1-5,TGTGCCAGCAGTGAGGAGGGGTTGATTGGCAATCAGCCCCAGCATTTT,CASSEEGLIGNQPQHF
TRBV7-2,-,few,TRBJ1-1,TGTGCCAGCAGCTTCCCTACTGCAGCAGGGACTGAAGCTTTCTTT,CASSFPTAAGTEAFF
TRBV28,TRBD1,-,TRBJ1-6,TGTGCCAGCAGTTCAGGAGACAGGGGACTAAGTTCACCCCTCCACTTT,CASSSGDRGLSSPLHF
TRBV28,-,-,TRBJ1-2,TGTGCCAGCAGTTTCGGGGGCAGTATGAGTGGCTACACCTTC,CASSFGGSMSGYTF
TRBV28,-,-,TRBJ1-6,TGTGCCAGCAGTTTATGGGGGGCAGGAGATAATTCACCCCTCCACTTT,CASSLWGAGDNSPLHF
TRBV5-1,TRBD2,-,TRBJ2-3,TGCGCCAGCAGCTTGGGACTAGCGGGGGGAGTCACAGATACGCAGTATTTT,CASSLGLAGGVTDTQYF
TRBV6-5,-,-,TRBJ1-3,TGTGCCAGCAGTCCAACGGGACCGATAAACACCATATATTTT,CASSPTGPINTIYF
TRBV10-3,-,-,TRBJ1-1,TGTGCCATCAGCCAGGACGCTGAAGCTTTCTTT,CAISQDAEAFF